This T cell receptor (beta chain) was sequenced in a study of cytomegalovirus exposure and HLA in healthy donors (dated 2017 in TCRdb). About the investigation overall: According to an earlier analysis of a few hundred of the donors, about 170 million T cells yielded some 120 million unique TCR beta sequences and about 300 Gb of sequence data. HLA typing covered class I and class II loci at four-digit resolution. All discovery cohort repertoires had been generated on a single sequencing platform. The number of typed donors differed by locus: roughly 629-640 for A, B, C, DRB1 and DQB1; about 520 for DQA1; some 610 for DPA1; and 450 to 480 for DPB1. The T cell repertoires of some 670 subjects were profiled by immunosequencing and related to cytomegalovirus serostatus. Rather than using new phenotypic data, the later analysis identified candidate immune exposures from TCR beta sequences and from how often those sequences occurred across donors. Alongside the repertoire data, information on donor age, sex, ethnicity and CMV serostatus was compiled. To predict cytomegalovirus infection status, the study combined high-throughput TCR immunosequencing, statistical association of individual TCRs with disease status, and machine learning. Among a few hundred genotyped donors of the cohort, an average of about 240,000 unique TCR beta nucleotide sequences were sequenced per donor, about a sixth of them non-productive. A later analysis re-examined previously published TCR beta repertoires from roughly 720 donors and added high-resolution HLA genotyping to investigate patterns of TCR occurrence. Several DR-DQ haplotypes were treated as single units for association and clustering because of strong linkage in the cohort. A separate validation cohort of 100 to 150 different subjects was used in addition to the roughly 620-subject first cohort. In a later genetic analysis, genome-wide SNP genotypes for about three fifths of the roughly 670 donors were used, and that subset was treated as a discovery cohort. Roughly 300 gigabases of sequencing data and tens of millions of unique TCR sequences were included in an early release covering about 600 HLA-typed donors. The study aimed to test whether signatures of past pathogen exposure could be identified by cataloging public T cell receptors. An earlier analysis of around 580 of the donors used high-throughput TCR beta sequencing to judge whether each TCR beta V gene segment behaved as functional or pseudogenic. Of the approximately 400 genotyped donors, around 81% fell in the genetic ancestry cluster associated with self-reported Caucasian donors. What the research found in general, with its limitations: HLA typing was unavailable for some donors at each locus, so association tests used only the typed subset. According to a later genetic analysis, donors in an Asian-associated ancestry cluster had fewer N-insertions in productive TCRs than the roughly 670-donor mean. Immune exposure information for the cohort was limited to CMV serostatus. In a later analysis, HLA-associated TCR beta chains were found to be more clonally expanded and to have lower generation probabilities than equally common non-associated chains. Correlated functional status among segregating V segments might be attributable to linkage disequilibrium, but an unknown experimental factor could not be ruled out. The classifier was reported to diagnose cytomegalovirus status with high specificity and sensitivity in both the original cohort and the validation cohort. In a later analysis, most CMV-associated TCR beta chains were found to appear HLA-restricted, with HLA associations seemingly driven largely by CMV exposure. A further reported finding was that TCR beta sequences accurately predicted the HLA-A and HLA-B alleles for most subjects in the first cohort. Roughly uniform sequencing depth across donors was assumed in presence/absence analyses, although this assumption may not hold. In an earlier analysis of some 540 of the donors, most TCR beta V segments appeared in productive rearrangements about 87% or about 30% of the time, broadly matching IMGT annotations. In a later genetic analysis, a missense DCLRE1C variant was associated with V-gene and J-gene trimming of TCR beta chains, and the association was replicated in an independent cohort. In a later analysis, the rate of TCR association differed among HLA loci, with DRB1 alleles having the most associated TCRs and HLA-C alleles having the fewest. According to a later analysis, parvovirus B19, influenza, CMV and Epstein-Barr virus appeared linked to several top co-occurrence clusters. Because counts were too low, some 17 rarely observed V segments, including chromosome 9 orphons, were left out of the earlier analysis of approximately 500 of the donors. The sequencing pipeline was judged likely to have produced a cluster of highly shared sequence variants as a technical artifact. In vitro tests confirmed that a few of the cytomegalovirus-associated TCR beta chains recognize cytomegalovirus antigens. The 87-base-pair reads could not distinguish some IMGT-functional V segments, including TRBV6-2 and TRBV6-3, so those segments were excluded. Across donors, most TCR sequences were observed very rarely, whereas some public TCRs were present in many individuals. The authors suggested that the approach could potentially be extended to other disease states and immunological phenotypes. The study listed approximately 150 TCR beta chains as associated with cytomegalovirus. This cohort had only TCR beta chains sequenced, and the lack of alpha or paired-chain data limited which features could be detected. At a false discovery rate of 0.05, a later analysis linked about 17,000 TCR beta sequences to specific HLA alleles. When HLA alleles, especially DR and DQ, strongly co-occurred, TCR associations were difficult to assign to individual alleles.

V is pruned by 0 bases and J by 0 bases, leaving 2 bases of the junction without a gene match. From the germline V gene, CDR1 is SGHRS and CDR2 is YFSETQ. There are 16 amino acids in the CDR3, from cysteine to phenylalanine inclusive. Only the CDR3 DNA stays, 48 bases, in frame from base 1. In total, 600 or so healthy bone marrow donors made up the cohort. At the time of sampling, all cohort members were nominally healthy, though unrecorded immune exposures were likely present. The donor tested CMV seronegative, placing the donor among the 350 to 400 seronegative members of the cohort. Every donor gave a peripheral blood sample, and the peripheral blood mononuclear cells from that sample were used for TCR beta sequencing. Genomic DNA extraction from the blood cell samples was performed with the Qiagen DNeasy Blood Extraction Kit. Library generation was performed with the immunoSEQ multiplex PCR assay. The multiplex PCR relied on a mix of 60 forward primers for TCR Vbeta segments and 13 reverse primers for TCR Jbeta segments. The CDR3 region of rearranged TCR beta genes was amplified from genomic DNA with a multiplex PCR assay. On the Illumina HiSeq System, the amplified TCR beta libraries were sequenced as 87-base-pair reads. Regarding the original processing steps: A later analysis counted some 74 million unique TCR beta chains across the 666 repertoires, and about 10 million of these chains were shared by at least two donors. Raw reads were error-corrected and collapsed into unique sequences by a nearest-neighbor algorithm in which closely related sequences were merged to remove PCR and sequencing errors. CDR3 sequences were aligned to IMGT reference sequences to assign V, D and J gene segments. For a sequence to be retained, a match of at least six nucleotides was required to both a V gene segment and a J gene segment. A rearrangement counted as productive if the CDR3 had no stop codons and remained in frame with V and J, and every other rearrangement counted as non-productive. Following IMGT convention, CDR3 was defined as the stretch from the second conserved V-encoded cysteine up to the conserved J-encoded phenylalanine. In an earlier analysis of around 640 of the donors, sequences lacking an unambiguous match to a single V gene segment were excluded. An earlier analysis of a few hundred of the donors called V segments functional above 56.7% productive rearrangements and segregating when the between-donor standard deviation exceeded 5%. A statistical classification framework was developed to diagnose cytomegalovirus status using the catalog of TCR beta chain sequences. In a later analysis, V and J genes were assigned by comparing TCR nucleotide sequences against IMGT/GENE-DB human TR gene sequences. A later analysis assigned CDR3 sequences and most-parsimonious VDJ recombination scenarios with the TCRdist pipeline. In a later analysis, each TCR beta chain was defined by its CDR3 amino acid sequence together with its V-gene family, and reads lacking a unique V-gene family were excluded. In a later analysis, 450 to 600 highly shared, low-generation-probability nucleotide sequences were removed to address suspected cross-contamination and a sequencing artifact. In a later analysis, a clonal expansion index was calculated for each public chain from normalized within-repertoire ranks of inferred template counts. In a later analysis, generation probabilities were computed with a VDJ recombination model fitted to out-of-frame rearrangements, and the resulting probabilities were checked against IGoR. In a later analysis, TCR-TCR, TCR-HLA and TCR-CMV co-occurrence was scored with hypergeometric tests, and a repertoire-size bias correction was applied to TCR pairs. False discovery rates were estimated in a later analysis by permuting HLA or CMV assignments 20 times. In a later analysis, co-occurring TCRs were grouped using DBSCAN, with TCRdist sequence similarity added in when clustering inside HLA-allele-positive subsets. Co-occurrence clustering excluded repertoires with fewer than 30,000 or more than 120,000 public chains, plus five with anomalous nucleotide sharing. TCRdb stores this immuneACCESS table with in-frame sequences only. Part of the clones is absent; in the studies checked, under half of the shortfall reflects unresolved V genes, and no reason is known for the rest. That table gives V, J and clone size, and the DNA gave D and trimming. Counted in this sample were around 210,000 clones; around 80% of them appeared once. The ten largest clonotypes hold less than 0.6% of the sample.

As concerns this clone: Its cognate antigen has yet to be identified. The sample holds no much larger clone one base away, and base qualities are not on file.

Source material: PBMCs. The clonotype comes from a boy aged 5 to 17 in good health and CMV-seronegative. Recombination linked TRBV5-1 to TRBJ2-1, with TRBD2 matching 8 junction bases. CDR3 protein: CASSLELADSYNEQFF. The nucleotides read TGCGCCAGCAGCTTGGAACTAGCGGACTCCTACAATGAGCAGTTCTTC.